The entry below gives a single T cell receptor (beta chain) sequence along with its context. Method: immunoSEQ multiplex PCR; TCRdb's copy keeps in-frame clones and lacks some. Among just over 40,000 clones listed, about 88% were seen once. The data were obtained in a study of T cell changes during pregnancy in multiple sclerosis. Sequences were derived from CD4+ T cells from peripheral blood mononuclear cells, sampled in the first trimester of pregnancy. This clonotype was sampled from a female donor with multiple sclerosis, enrolled in a pregnancy study.

The CDR3, as DNA: TGTGCCAGCAGATCGACAGGGCTCCATGAGCAGTTCTTC. Its translation is CASRSTGLHEQFF. J is TRBJ2-1 and V is TRBV2; 7 bases map to TRBD1. J was trimmed by 8 bases and V by 6 bases; bases with no gene match: 7. The CDR3 loop spans 13 amino acids. The germline gives CDR1 SNHLY, CDR2 FYNNEI.